This T cell receptor (beta chain) was recovered during a study of Tregs in tolerant kidney transplant recipients (dated by TCRdb to between 2018 and 2020). For context, the study as a whole: The study applied TCRbeta sequencing to find donor-specific regulatory T cells before combined kidney and bone marrow transplantation and then followed those same cells after transplant. General study outcomes and caveats: In tolerant patients, the expansion of donor-specific Tregs was greater than global Treg expansion, suggesting that the expansion was antigen-driven rather than nonspecific. The study was limited by small patient numbers, and the findings need validation in larger populations and under other immunosuppression protocols. Biological reproducibility was not examined directly, but technical replication error appeared to be minimal. Expanding Tregs with activated donor B cells appeared to identify the most biologically relevant and donor-specific TCRbeta repertoire. For some patients, the PCR primers changed as time went on, which meant samples from those patients could not be compared with one another at the nucleotide level.

In the germline V gene (reference sequence), CDR1 corresponds to PRHDT and CDR2 to FYEKMQ. V is cut back by 5 bases and J by 2 bases, with 12 bases in the junction unmatched. The CDR3 runs 19 residues from the cysteine to the phenylalanine. The DNA shown is the part of the CDR3 that was read: 48 bases, in frame from base 1. For TCRbeta CDR3 sequencing, genomic DNA was extracted from sorted cells using the QIAGEN DNeasy Blood and Tissue Kit. Through immunoSEQ, high-throughput TCRbeta CDR3 sequencing was done commercially, including PCR amplification with internal controls and bias correction. Per the source publication's procedure: Unique productive TCRbeta sequences were defined by CDR3 nucleotide sequence when primers matched and otherwise by CDR3 amino acid sequence together with Vbeta and Jbeta genes. As a correction for sorting error, sequences shared between sorted populations at a frequency ratio of 2:1 or less were discarded, and the remaining shared sequences were assigned to the higher population. A sequence was defined as donor-reactive if the sequence was expanded at least 5-fold in CFSE-low cells compared with unstimulated cells and had a frequency of at least 0.01% in CFSE-low cells. Repertoire divergence was quantified by Jensen-Shannon divergence calculated from the top 100 TCRbeta sequences ranked by frequency. For samples with multiple sequencing runs, sorting error was corrected separately for each run before the runs were pooled. The table was pulled from immuneACCESS by TCRdb, which kept in-frame rearrangements only. Such tables lose some clones; where checked, under half of the loss comes from unresolved V genes, and the rest has no known cause. The D gene and trimming were derived from the DNA, and the V and J assignments and clone size from that table. The sample has approximately 24,000 clones on record. The top ten hold around 4% of the sample.

Explained via the paper, the time point label denotes: 6 months after combined kidney and bone marrow transplant. The transplants used related donors along with nonmyeloablative bone marrow transplantation, and in the human trials mixed chimerism was transient. Unstimulated Tregs (CD4+CD25+CD127-), CD4+ non-Tregs (CD4+CD25-), CD4 and CD8 cells were FACS-sorted from thawed PBMCs. The patients were a handful of recipients of combined kidney and bone marrow transplants from the ITN036ST trial, and samples were available only for these trial subjects. Healthy control blood was separated into PBMCs by Ficoll density gradient and cryopreserved, and patient PBMCs were collected both before and after transplant. Turning to this clone: Its antigen is unknown. Read data end 3 residues before the CDR3 end; the end is taken from the germline J gene.

The sequence was collected from a human patient who received a combined kidney and bone marrow transplant. Some T cells may have been brought in with the graft after a transplant. This receptor chain uses TRBV13 and TRBJ2-4, with 13 junctional bases fitting TRBD2. The sequencing used CD4+ T cells from blood (PBMCs), collected 6 months after the transplant. The sequenced part of the CDR3 DNA is TGTGCCAGCAGCCCCCCCACCCGACTAGCGGGAGGTTCCAAAAACATT. Its amino acids are CASSPPTRLAGGSKNI. The whole CDR3 reads CASSPPTRLAGGSKNIQYF.